Presented here are 6 T cell receptor beta chains from one specimen sequenced in a study of T cells after somatic rescue of genetic block. Profiling relied on immunoSEQ multiplex PCR, and the TCRdb table lists in-frame clones only, not all of them. Of about 12,000 clones listed, approximately 79% were seen once; the top ten hold roughly 22%. The sequenced sample consisted of peripheral blood mononuclear cells (PBMCs). All receptors derive from a boy between 5 and 17 years old.

The genes are TRBV2 and TRBJ1-2; unclear D gene. CDR3 length: 13 residues. The germline CDR1 and CDR2 sequences are SNHLY and FYNNEI. Trimming pared 6 bases from V and 3 bases from J, leaving 11 bases between. CDR3 sequence: CASSVREDYGYTF. DNA for the CDR3: TGTGCCAGCAGCGTTAGGGAGGACTATGGCTACACCTTC.

V gene TRBV28 combines with J gene TRBJ2-4; weak D call: TRBD2 (5 bases). V dropped 6 bases and J dropped 1 base, with 10 bases sitting between them. This CDR3 comprises 14 residues. The germline V gene has CDR1 MDHEN and CDR2 SYDVKM. The CDR3 nucleotides are TGTGCCAGCAGCCCCCCGGGGGCCAAAAACATTCAGTACTTC. Amino acid sequence: CASSPPGAKNIQYF. The full variable domain, in which reference TRBV28 and TRBJ2-4 provide the parts outside the CDR3, is DVKVTQSSRYLVKRTGEKVFLECVQDMDHENMFWYRQDPGLGLRLIYFSYDVKMKEKGDIPEGYSVSREKKERFSLILESASTNQTSMYLCASSPPGAKNIQYFGAGTRLSVL.

This chain's CDR3 is CASSLVIGMRTDTQYF. The CDR3 coding sequence is TGCGCCAGCAGCTTGGTAATAGGGATGCGCACAGATACGCAGTATTTT. The chain recombines TRBV5-1 with TRBJ2-3; D is undetermined. CDR3 length: 16 residues. V lost 0 bases, J lost 1 base, and 12 bases lay in between. Germline CDR1 and CDR2: SGHRS and YFSETQ.

V usage is TRBV7-2 and J usage is TRBJ1-2; a possible D gene is TRBD1 (6 bases). The CDR3 loop spans 15 amino acids. The V and J ends lost 0 bases and 8 bases respectively, with 16 bases between them. Germline values: CDR1 SGHTA, CDR2 FQGNSA. This chain's CDR3 is CASSLAWVLGGGYTF. CDR3 sequence (DNA): TGTGCCAGCAGCTTAGCGTGGGTCCTGGGGGGCGGCTACACCTTC. Using reference TRBV7-2 and TRBJ1-2 for the parts outside the CDR3, the full variable domain is GAGVSQSPSNKVTEKGKDVELRCDPISGHTALYWYRQSLGQGLEFLIYFQGNSAPDKSGLPSDRFSAERTGGSVSTLTIQRTQQEDSAVYLCASSLAWVLGGGYTFGSGTRLTVV.

This clone counts as medium-sized. This rearrangement joins TRBV18 to TRBJ1-6; 9 bases fit TRBD1. The germline V gene encodes CDR1 KGHSH and CDR2 LQKENI. Trimming removed 3 bases from V and 14 bases from J; junction bases left unmatched: 5. The CDR3 runs to 13 residues. The CDR3 DNA reads TGTGCCAGCTCACCTACAGGGGGCAGCTCCCTCCACTTT. Its translation is CASSPTGGSSLHF.

CDR3 region: CASSSDRATSTDTQYF. The DNA of the CDR3 is TGCGCCAGCAGCTCCGACAGGGCCACTAGCACAGATACGCAGTATTTT. The chain employs TRBV5-1 and TRBJ2-3; 7 bases are a match to TRBD1. Germline V lookup: CDR1 SGHRS, CDR2 YFSETQ. The CDR3 runs 16 residues. After removal of 3 bases from V and 0 bases from J, the junction contained 7 bases not matched to a gene.